The clone carrying this TCR beta chain was seen a few times. The antigen remains undetermined. Sequencing of the DNA from cultured CD4+ T cells was carried out with the Oncomine TCR Beta short-read assay. TCRdb fed the PCR reads into MiXCR, producing one record per CDR3 protein. The sample carries about 7,000 distinct CDR3 sequences, 33% recorded once. Treatment meaning: roughly ten-day PBMC culture with coronavirus spike peptide pools or control peptides (ViraFEST assay). Unexposed donor CD4+ T cells predated the COVID-19 pandemic, collected 2011-2018. First, ViraFEST expanded antigen-specific T cells with peptide pools, and next it sequenced the TCRs. The V gene lost 4 bases and the J gene lost 0 bases, with 10 bases spanning the gap. There are 15 residues in the CDR3. The V gene's germline CDR1 is LNHDA and CDR2 SQIVND (reference sequence). The record originates from a study of vaccination and CD4 T cells after COVID-19.

This rearrangement joins TRBV19 to TRBJ1-5; no definite D call. This clonotype was sampled from a human donor in good health. The sequencing sample was made of CD4+ T cells from blood, cultured in vitro. CDR3 bases: TGTGCCAGTAGTAACTATGCGGATAGCAATCAGCCCCAGCATTTT. It is translated as CASSNYADSNQPQHF.